These T cell receptor beta chains were read from a single sample in a study of T cell responses to AZD1222 COVID-19 vaccine. Method: immunoSEQ multiplex PCR; TCRdb's copy keeps in-frame clones and lacks some. The sample holds about 140,000 clones, more than 85% seen once. This specimen was peripheral blood, taken on day 0 of AZD1222 vaccination. These receptors all stem from an adult in good health. Both conserved end residues are part of each CDR3. The order of the fields is V gene, J gene, clone size, D gene, CDR3 protein, CDR3 DNA. The D gene is left open where the match is weak. The size field is filled for only some rows; it gives once, few, many or a size class.

TRBV13	TRBJ1-3	-	-	CASSSDGGGPGNTIYF	TGTGCCAGCAGCTCCGACGGGGGGGGACCTGGAAACACCATATATTTT
TRBV6-5	TRBJ1-5	-	-	CASSYSEGTQPQHF	TGTGCCAGCAGTTACTCGGAGGGGACTCAGCCCCAGCATTTT
TRBV7-8	TRBJ2-6	-	TRBD1	CASSFPQGASGANVLTF	TGTGCCAGCAGCTTCCCACAGGGGGCCTCTGGGGCCAACGTCCTGACTTTC
TRBV28	TRBJ2-2	once	-	CASSLGTTYTGELFF	TGTGCCAGCAGTTTAGGGACAACCTACACCGGGGAGCTGTTTTTT
TRBV28	TRBJ2-1	-	TRBD1	CASTLPGQGNNEQFF	TGTGCCAGCACCTTACCGGGACAGGGAAACAATGAGCAGTTCTTC
TRBV9	TRBJ2-3	once	-	CASSVGAGLTDTQYF	TGTGCCAGCAGCGTAGGGGCTGGGCTCACAGATACGCAGTATTTT
TRBV5-1	TRBJ1-2	-	-	CASSLAIGPPNYGYTF	TGCGCCAGCAGCTTGGCCATCGGCCCCCCTAACTATGGCTACACCTTC
TRBV3-1/TRBV3-2	TRBJ2-1	-	-	CASSLGIEQFF	TGTGCCAGCAGCCTTGGTATTGAGCAGTTCTTC
TRBV12-5	TRBJ2-2	-	-	CASGLGTGELFF	TGTGCTAGTGGTTTGGGCACCGGGGAGCTGTTTTTT
TRBV10-1	TRBJ2-2	-	-	CASSRVGAGELFF	TGCGCCAGCAGTAGGGTTGGGGCCGGGGAGCTGTTTTTT
TRBV30	TRBJ2-1	-	-	CAGRTRGNEQFF	TGTGCTGGGAGAACCAGGGGAAATGAGCAGTTCTTC
TRBV28	TRBJ1-5	-	-	CASIGRGEPQHF	TGTGCCAGCATCGGCCGGGGGGAGCCCCAGCATTTT
TRBV7-9	TRBJ1-1	once	TRBD1	CASSLETGPSEAFF	TGTGCCAGCAGCTTAGAGACAGGGCCTTCTGAAGCTTTCTTT
TRBV3-1/TRBV3-2	TRBJ2-5	-	TRBD2	CASRRTSGREETQYF	TGTGCCAGCAGACGTACTAGCGGGAGGGAAGAGACCCAGTACTTC
TRBV4-1	TRBJ2-7	-	-	CASSQSMGAYSYEQYF	TGCGCCAGCAGCCAGAGCATGGGCGCCTACTCCTACGAGCAGTACTTC
TRBV10-1	TRBJ2-1	-	TRBD1	CASSEPGTAGNEQFF	TGCGCCAGCAGTGAGCCGGGGACAGCAGGCAATGAGCAGTTCTTC
TRBV7-9	TRBJ2-7	-	-	CASSEGQIYEQYF	TGTGCCAGCAGCGAAGGACAGATCTACGAGCAGTACTTC
TRBV5-1	TRBJ2-1	-	-	CASSFETGTYNEQFF	TGCGCCAGCAGCTTTGAGACAGGTACCTACAATGAGCAGTTCTTC
TRBV29-1	TRBJ2-3	-	TRBD1	CSVRQGAGTDTQYF	TGCAGCGTGCGCCAGGGGGCAGGCACAGATACGCAGTATTTT
TRBV15	TRBJ2-3	-	TRBD1	CATSRANRGSTDTQYF	TGTGCCACCAGCAGAGCTAACAGGGGGAGCACAGATACGCAGTATTTT
TRBV9	TRBJ1-5	few	-	CASSVAYRDSPQHF	TGTGCCAGCAGCGTAGCTTACAGGGACTCGCCCCAGCATTTT
TRBV12-5	TRBJ2-2	-	TRBD1	CASGWGQGNTGELFF	TGTGCTAGTGGTTGGGGACAGGGAAACACCGGGGAGCTGTTTTTT
TRBV7-9	TRBJ2-1	-	-	CASSFTTGPHYNEQFF	TGTGCCAGCAGCTTTACGACAGGACCTCACTACAATGAGCAGTTCTTC
TRBV28	TRBJ1-3	few	-	CASSLGGSGNTIYF	TGTGCCAGCAGTTTAGGGGGTTCGGGAAACACCATATATTTT
TRBV3-1/TRBV3-2	TRBJ2-7	-	-	CASSHSYEQYF	TGTGCCAGCAGCCACTCCTACGAGCAGTACTTC
TRBV14	TRBJ2-5	-	-	CASSQDLGGRRQYF	TGTGCCAGCAGCCAAGATTTGGGCGGGCGCCGCCAGTACTTC
TRBV20-1	TRBJ2-1	-	-	CSASVIEQFF	TGCAGTGCTAGTGTTATTGAGCAGTTCTTC
TRBV3-1/TRBV3-2	TRBJ1-6	-	-	CASSQVAGNSPLHF	TGTGCCAGCAGCCAAGTTGCGGGGAATTCACCCCTCCACTTT
TRBV28	TRBJ1-1	-	-	CASSQNRVVNTEAFF	TGTGCCAGCAGCCAAAACAGGGTCGTGAACACTGAAGCTTTCTTT
TRBV5-1	TRBJ2-3	once	-	CASSIEGGTDTQYF	TGCGCCAGCAGCATCGAAGGTGGCACAGATACGCAGTATTTT
TRBV4-1	TRBJ2-2	-	-	CASSQLIPNTGELFF	TGCGCCAGCAGCCAGCTTATCCCCAACACCGGGGAGCTGTTTTTT
TRBV13	TRBJ1-6	-	TRBD1	CASSRNRGGSPLHF	TGTGCCAGCAGCCGTAACAGGGGAGGATCACCCCTCCACTTT
TRBV7-8	TRBJ2-1	-	-	CASSFSRNNEQFF	TGTGCCAGCAGCTTTTCCAGAAACAATGAGCAGTTCTTC
TRBV6-5	TRBJ1-3	once	TRBD1	CASSYRGPGNTIYF	TGTGCCAGCAGTTACAGGGGGCCGGGAAACACCATATATTTT
TRBV5-1	TRBJ1-4	-	TRBD1	CASSLSGRGRVNEKLFF	TGCGCCAGCAGCTTGTCGGGCAGGGGGCGAGTTAATGAAAAACTGTTTTTT
TRBV7-8	TRBJ2-1	-	-	CASSLVSIGEQFF	TGTGCCAGCAGCTTAGTCAGTATAGGTGAGCAGTTCTTC
TRBV2	TRBJ1-2	-	-	CASRGLSGYTF	TGTGCCAGCAGAGGGCTTTCTGGCTACACCTTC
TRBV7-9	TRBJ1-4	-	TRBD1	CASSLSGQANEKLFF	TGTGCCAGCAGCTTATCCGGACAGGCTAATGAAAAACTGTTTTTT
TRBV3-1/TRBV3-2	TRBJ1-3	-	-	CASSQTSERGNTIYF	TGTGCCAGCAGCCAGACATCTGAGAGGGGAAACACCATATATTTT
TRBV6-5	TRBJ1-5	-	TRBD1	CASRTGQEMYQPQHF	TGTGCCAGCAGAACGGGACAGGAGATGTATCAGCCCCAGCATTTT
TRBV4-2	TRBJ2-7	-	-	CASSQGHSYEQYF	TGTGCCAGCAGCCAAGGACACTCCTACGAGCAGTACTTC
TRBV15	TRBJ1-4	-	-	CATSRDRSREKLFF	TGTGCCACCAGCAGAGATCGGTCTCGCGAAAAACTGTTTTTT
TRBV4-1	TRBJ1-4	-	TRBD1	CASSSGQGATNEKLFF	TGCGCCAGCAGCTCTGGACAGGGCGCAACTAATGAAAAACTGTTTTTT
TRBV5-1	TRBJ1-1	-	-	CASSLPAGRTEAFF	TGCGCCAGCAGCTTGCCGGCAGGGAGAACTGAAGCTTTCTTT
TRBV2	TRBJ1-1	-	-	CASTGQGITEAFF	TGTGCCAGCACTGGGCAGGGTATCACTGAAGCTTTCTTT
TRBV5-4	TRBJ2-3	-	-	CASSLAGSTDTQYF	TGTGCCAGCAGCTTGGCGGGCAGCACAGATACGCAGTATTTT